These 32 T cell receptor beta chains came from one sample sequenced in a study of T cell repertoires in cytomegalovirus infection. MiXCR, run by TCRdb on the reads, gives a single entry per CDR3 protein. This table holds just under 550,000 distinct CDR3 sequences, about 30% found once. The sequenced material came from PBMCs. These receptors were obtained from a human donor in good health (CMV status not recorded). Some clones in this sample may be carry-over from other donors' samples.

CDR3 sequence reads: CASSRGRRASAETQYF. DNA of the CDR3: TGTGCCAGCAGCCGTGGACGCAGGGCTTCGGCAGAGACCCAGTACTTC. The gene calls are TRBV7-6 and TRBJ2-5; perhaps TRBD1 as D (5 bases). This CDR3 has 16 residues. Trimming pared 5 bases from V and 4 bases from J, leaving 20 bases between. In germline, CDR1 is SGHVS, CDR2 FNYEAQ.

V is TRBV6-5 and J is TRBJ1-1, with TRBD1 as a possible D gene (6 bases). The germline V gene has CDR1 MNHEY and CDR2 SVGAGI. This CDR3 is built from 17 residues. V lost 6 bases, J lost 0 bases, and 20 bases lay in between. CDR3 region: CASSRNTGQLMNTEAFF. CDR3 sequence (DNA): TGTGCCAGCAGCCGTAACACTGGACAGTTAATGAACACTGAAGCTTTCTTT.

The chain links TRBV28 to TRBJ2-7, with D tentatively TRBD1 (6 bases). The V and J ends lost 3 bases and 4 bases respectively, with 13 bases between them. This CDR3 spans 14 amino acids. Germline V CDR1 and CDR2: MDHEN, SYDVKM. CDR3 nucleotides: TGTGCCAGCAGTTTGTCGACAGGCCAATACGAGCAGTACTTC. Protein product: CASSLSTGQYEQYF.

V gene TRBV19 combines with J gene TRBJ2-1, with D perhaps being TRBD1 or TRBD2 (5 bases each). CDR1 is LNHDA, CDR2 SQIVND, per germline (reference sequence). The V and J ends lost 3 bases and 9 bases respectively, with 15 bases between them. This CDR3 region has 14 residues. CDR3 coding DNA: TGTGCCAGTAGTATTGGGGGAGAAGGTGGTGAGCAGTTCTTC. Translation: CASSIGGEGGEQFF.

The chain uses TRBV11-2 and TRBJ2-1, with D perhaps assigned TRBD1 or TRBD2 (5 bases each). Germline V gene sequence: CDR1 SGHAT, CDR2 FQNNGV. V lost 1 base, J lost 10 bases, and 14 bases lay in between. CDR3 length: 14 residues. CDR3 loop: CASSLVESRDEQFF. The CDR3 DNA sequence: TGTGCCAGCAGCTTAGTGGAGTCCAGGGACGAGCAGTTCTTC.

CDR3 amino acids: CSASDLLLAGQTDTQYF. The CDR3 DNA follows: TGCAGTGCTAGCGACTTATTACTAGCGGGACAAACAGATACGCAGTATTTT. The chain joins TRBV20-1 to TRBJ2-3; TRBD2 aligns across 10 bases. This CDR3 spans 17 amino acids. V shed 3 bases, J shed 3 bases, and the junction held 12 bases outside the gene matches. In germline, CDR1 is DFQATT, CDR2 SNEGSKA (reference sequence).

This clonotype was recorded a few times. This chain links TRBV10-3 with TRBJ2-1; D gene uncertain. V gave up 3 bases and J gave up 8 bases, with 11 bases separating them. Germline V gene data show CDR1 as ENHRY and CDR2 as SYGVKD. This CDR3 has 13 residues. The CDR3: CAISDRRSHEQFF. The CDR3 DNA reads TGTGCCATCAGTGATAGGCGGAGCCATGAGCAGTTCTTC.

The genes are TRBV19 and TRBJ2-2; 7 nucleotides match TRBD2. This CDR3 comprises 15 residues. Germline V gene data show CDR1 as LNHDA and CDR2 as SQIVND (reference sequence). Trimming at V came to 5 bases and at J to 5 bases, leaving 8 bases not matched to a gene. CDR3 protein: CASSAGVSRTGELFF. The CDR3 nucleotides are TGTGCCAGTAGTGCGGGAGTATCGCGTACCGGGGAGCTGTTTTTT.

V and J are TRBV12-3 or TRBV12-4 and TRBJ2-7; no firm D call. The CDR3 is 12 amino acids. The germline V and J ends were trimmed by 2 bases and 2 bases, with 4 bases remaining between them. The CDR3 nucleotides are TGTGCCAGCAGTTTAAGGCCCTACGAGCAGTACGTC. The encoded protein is CASSLRPYEQYV.

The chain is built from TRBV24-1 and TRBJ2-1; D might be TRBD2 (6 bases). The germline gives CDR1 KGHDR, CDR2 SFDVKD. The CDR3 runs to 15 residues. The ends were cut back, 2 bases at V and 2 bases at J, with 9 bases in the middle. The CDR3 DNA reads TGTGCCACCAGTGATTCGGGCGGGACCTACAATGAGCAGTTCTTC. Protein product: CATSDSGGTYNEQFF.

The CDR3 DNA reads as TGTGCCAGCAGTTACTCGAGCAGCGGGAAAGTCTACAATGAGCAGTTCTTC. Translated: CASSYSSSGKVYNEQFF. V is TRBV6-2 or TRBV6-3 and J is TRBJ2-1; the match to TRBD2 covers 7 bases. CDR1 is MNHEY and CDR2 is SVGEGT in the germline V gene. This CDR3 contains 17 residues. Trimming at V came to 0 bases and at J to 3 bases, leaving 8 bases not matched to a gene.

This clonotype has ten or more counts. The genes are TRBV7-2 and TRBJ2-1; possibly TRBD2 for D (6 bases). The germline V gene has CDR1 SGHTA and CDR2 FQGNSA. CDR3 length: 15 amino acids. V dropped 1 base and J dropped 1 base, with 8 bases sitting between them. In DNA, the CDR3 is TGTGCCAGCAGCTTAGAGCGGGCATCCTACAATGAGCAGTTCTTC. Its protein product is CASSLERASYNEQFF.

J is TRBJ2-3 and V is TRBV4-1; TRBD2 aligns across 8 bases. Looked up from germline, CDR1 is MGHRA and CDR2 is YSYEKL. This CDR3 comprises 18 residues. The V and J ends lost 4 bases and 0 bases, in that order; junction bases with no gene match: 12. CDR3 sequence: CASSLLITSGISTDTQYF. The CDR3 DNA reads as TGCGCCAGCAGCCTCCTTATAACTAGCGGAATAAGCACAGATACGCAGTATTTT.

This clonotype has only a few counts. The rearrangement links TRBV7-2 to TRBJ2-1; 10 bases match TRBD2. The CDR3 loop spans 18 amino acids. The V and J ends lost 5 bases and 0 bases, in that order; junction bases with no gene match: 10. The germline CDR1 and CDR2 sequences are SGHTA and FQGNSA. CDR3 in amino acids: CASSPPGLALSSYNEQFF. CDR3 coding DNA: TGTGCCAGCAGCCCTCCGGGACTAGCGTTGAGCTCCTACAATGAGCAGTTCTTC.

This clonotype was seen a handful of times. In nucleotides, the CDR3 is TGCGCCAGCAGCGGGGGGACTAGCGCCAACACAGATACGCAGTATTTT. This encodes CASSGGTSANTDTQYF. This chain links TRBV5-1 with TRBJ2-3; TRBD2 matches at 10 bases. This CDR3 has 16 residues. Germline V gene sequence: CDR1 SGHRS, CDR2 YFSETQ. The V gene end was trimmed by 4 bases and the J gene end by 2 bases; junction bases not matched to a gene: 7.

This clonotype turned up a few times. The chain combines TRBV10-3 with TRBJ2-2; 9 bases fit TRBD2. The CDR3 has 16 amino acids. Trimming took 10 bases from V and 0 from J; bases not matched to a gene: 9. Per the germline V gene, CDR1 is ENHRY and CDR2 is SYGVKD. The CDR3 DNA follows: TGTGCCACCGAGCGGCGGGAGGGCCCGAACACCGGGGAGCTGTTTTTT. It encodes CATERREGPNTGELFF.

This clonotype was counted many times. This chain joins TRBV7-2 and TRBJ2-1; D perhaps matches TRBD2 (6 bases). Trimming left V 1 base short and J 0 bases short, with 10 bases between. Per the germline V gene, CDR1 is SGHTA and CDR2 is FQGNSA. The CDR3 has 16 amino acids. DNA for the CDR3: TGTGCCAGCAGCTTAGACGGGGGAAGCTCCTACAATGAGCAGTTCTTC. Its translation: CASSLDGGSSYNEQFF. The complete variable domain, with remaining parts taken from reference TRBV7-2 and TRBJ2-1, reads GAGVSQSPSNKVTEKGKDVELRCDPISGHTALYWYRQSLGQGLEFLIYFQGNSAPDKSGLPSDRFSAERTGGSVSTLTIQRTQQEDSAVYLCASSLDGGSSYNEQFFGPGTRLTVL.

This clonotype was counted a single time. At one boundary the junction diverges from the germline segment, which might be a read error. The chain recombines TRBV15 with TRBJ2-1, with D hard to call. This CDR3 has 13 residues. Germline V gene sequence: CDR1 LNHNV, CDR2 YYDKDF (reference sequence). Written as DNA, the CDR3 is TGTGCCACCAGCAGAGACCCCTCCGACCAAGGTGCATTC. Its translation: CATSRDPSDQGAF.

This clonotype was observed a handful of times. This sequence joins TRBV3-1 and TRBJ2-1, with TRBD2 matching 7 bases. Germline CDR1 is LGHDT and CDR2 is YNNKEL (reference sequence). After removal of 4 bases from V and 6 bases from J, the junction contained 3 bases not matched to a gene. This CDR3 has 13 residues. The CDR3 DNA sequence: TGTGCCAGCAGCCGGCGGGGGTCCAATGAGCAGTTCTTC. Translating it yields CASSRRGSNEQFF.

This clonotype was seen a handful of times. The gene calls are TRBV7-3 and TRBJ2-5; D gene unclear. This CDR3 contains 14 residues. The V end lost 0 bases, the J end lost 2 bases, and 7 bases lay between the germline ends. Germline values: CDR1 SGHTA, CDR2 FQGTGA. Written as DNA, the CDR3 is TGTGCCAGCAGCTTAACTCCGGGTCAAGAGACCCAGTACTTC. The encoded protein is CASSLTPGQETQYF.

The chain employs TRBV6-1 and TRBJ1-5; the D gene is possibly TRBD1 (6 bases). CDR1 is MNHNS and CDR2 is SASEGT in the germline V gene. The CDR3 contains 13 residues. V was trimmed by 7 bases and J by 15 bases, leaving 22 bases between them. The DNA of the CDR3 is TGTGCCAGCACCCTGGGGATCCAGGGGTTAGGGCATTTT. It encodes CASTLGIQGLGHF.

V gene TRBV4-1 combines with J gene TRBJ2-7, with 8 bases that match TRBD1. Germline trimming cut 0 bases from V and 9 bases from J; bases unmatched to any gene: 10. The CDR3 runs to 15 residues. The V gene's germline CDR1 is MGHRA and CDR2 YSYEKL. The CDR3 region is CASSQDFGQGKVQYF. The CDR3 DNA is TGCGCCAGCAGCCAAGATTTCGGACAGGGCAAAGTGCAGTACTTC.

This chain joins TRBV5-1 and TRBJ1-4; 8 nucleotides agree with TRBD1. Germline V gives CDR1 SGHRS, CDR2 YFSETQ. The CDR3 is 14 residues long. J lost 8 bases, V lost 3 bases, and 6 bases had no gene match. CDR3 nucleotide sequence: TGCGCCAGCAGCTACCGGGGACAGGACGAAAAACTGTTTTTT. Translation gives CASSYRGQDEKLFF. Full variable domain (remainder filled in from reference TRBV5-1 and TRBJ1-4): KAGVTQTPRYLIKTRGQQVTLSCSPISGHRSVSWYQQTPGQGLQFLFEYFSETQRNKGNFPGRFSGRQFSNSRSEMNVSTLELGDSALYLCASSYRGQDEKLFFGSGTQLSVL.

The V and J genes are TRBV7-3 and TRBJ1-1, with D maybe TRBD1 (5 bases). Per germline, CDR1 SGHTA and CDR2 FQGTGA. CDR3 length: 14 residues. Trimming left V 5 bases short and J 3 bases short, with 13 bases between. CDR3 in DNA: TGTGCCAGCAGCATATCGACAGAGTACACTGAAGCTTTCTTT. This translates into CASSISTEYTEAFF.

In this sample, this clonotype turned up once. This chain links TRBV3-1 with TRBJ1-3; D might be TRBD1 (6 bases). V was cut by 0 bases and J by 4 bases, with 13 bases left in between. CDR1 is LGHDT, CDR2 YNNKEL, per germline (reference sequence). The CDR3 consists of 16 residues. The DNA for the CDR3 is TGTGCCAGCAGCCAAGAGCCGGGGGGCGCGGGAAACACCATATATTTT. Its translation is CASSQEPGGAGNTIYF.

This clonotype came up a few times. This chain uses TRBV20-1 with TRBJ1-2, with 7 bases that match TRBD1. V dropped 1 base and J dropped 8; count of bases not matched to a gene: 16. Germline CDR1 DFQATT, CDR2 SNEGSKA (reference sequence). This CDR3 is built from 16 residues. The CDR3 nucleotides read TGCAGTGCTAGAGGTCTAGAGGGTCAGGGGGAGAGAGGCTACACCTTC. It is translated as CSARGLEGQGERGYTF.

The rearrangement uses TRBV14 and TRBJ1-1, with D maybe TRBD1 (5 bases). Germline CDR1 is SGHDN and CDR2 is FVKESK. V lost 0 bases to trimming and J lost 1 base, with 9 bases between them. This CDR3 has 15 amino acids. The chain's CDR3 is CASSQEVGGNTEAFF. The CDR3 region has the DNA TGTGCCAGCAGCCAAGAGGTCGGGGGGAACACTGAAGCTTTCTTT.

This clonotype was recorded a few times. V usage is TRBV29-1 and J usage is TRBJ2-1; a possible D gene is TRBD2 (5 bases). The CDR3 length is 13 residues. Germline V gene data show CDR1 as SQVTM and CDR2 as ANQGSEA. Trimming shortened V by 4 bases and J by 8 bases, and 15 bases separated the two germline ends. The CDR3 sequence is CSVGRTESDEQFF. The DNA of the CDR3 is TGCAGCGTTGGACGGACTGAGTCGGATGAGCAGTTCTTC.

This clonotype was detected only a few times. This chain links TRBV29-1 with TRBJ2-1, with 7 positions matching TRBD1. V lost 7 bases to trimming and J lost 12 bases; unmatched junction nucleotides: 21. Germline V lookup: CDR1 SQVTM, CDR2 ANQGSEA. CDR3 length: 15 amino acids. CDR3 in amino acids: CSAQSGQSFRGGQFF. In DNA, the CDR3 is TGCAGCGCGCAATCGGGACAGTCCTTTCGAGGGGGGCAGTTCTTC.

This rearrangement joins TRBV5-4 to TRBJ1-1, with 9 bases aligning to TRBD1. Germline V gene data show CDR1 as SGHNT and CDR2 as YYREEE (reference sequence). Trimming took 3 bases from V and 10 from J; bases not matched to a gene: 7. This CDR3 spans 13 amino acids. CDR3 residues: CASSSGQGRVAFF. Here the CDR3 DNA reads TGTGCCAGCAGCTCCGGACAGGGGAGGGTAGCTTTCTTT.

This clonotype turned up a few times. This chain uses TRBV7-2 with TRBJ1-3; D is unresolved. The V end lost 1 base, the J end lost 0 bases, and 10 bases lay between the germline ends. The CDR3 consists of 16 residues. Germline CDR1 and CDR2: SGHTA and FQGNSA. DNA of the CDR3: TGTGCCAGCAGCTTAGTAGGCAGCGCCTCTGGAAACACCATATATTTT. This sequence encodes CASSLVGSASGNTIYF.

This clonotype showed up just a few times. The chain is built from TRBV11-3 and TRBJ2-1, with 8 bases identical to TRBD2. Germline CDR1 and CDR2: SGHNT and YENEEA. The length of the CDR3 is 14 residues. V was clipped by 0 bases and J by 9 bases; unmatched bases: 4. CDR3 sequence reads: CASSLDLAGGEQFF. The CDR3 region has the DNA TGTGCCAGCAGCTTAGATCTTGCGGGAGGTGAGCAGTTCTTC.